This TCR beta chain is drawn from a study of cytomegalovirus exposure and HLA in healthy donors. Broader study findings: Some TCR beta chains (roughly 160 of them) were listed as cytomegalovirus-associated. With high specificity and sensitivity, the classifier reportedly diagnosed cytomegalovirus status.

The study ran its PCR with 60 Vbeta and 13 Jbeta primers. Assay: immunoSEQ multiplex PCR; the TCRdb copy retains only in-frame clones and omits some. The top ten hold roughly 2.8% of the sample, which has about 140,000 clones, under 80% seen once. Of note for this clone: Its antigen is not known.

The CDR3 totals 13 residues. Germline V gene lookup returns CDR1 SQVTM and CDR2 ANQGSEA. V was clipped by 6 bases and J by 2 bases; unmatched bases: 7. The genes are TRBV29-1 and TRBJ2-7; 7 bases map to TRBD1. This receptor was identified in a male donor in good health and CMV-seronegative. The material sequenced was PBMCs. The CDR3 DNA follows: TGCAGCGTATTGACAGGGAGAACCTACGAGCAGTACTTC. Translating it yields CSVLTGRTYEQYF.